The 2 T cell receptor beta chains given below trace back to one sample, sequenced in a study of cytomegalovirus exposure and HLA in healthy donors. 13 Jbeta primers and 60 Vbeta primers were used for the PCR. Generated by immunoSEQ multiplex PCR, the TCRdb table keeps only in-frame clones and is missing some. The repertoire holds fewer than 200,000 clones, about 13% seen once, with about 7.8% in the top ten. The sequencing sample was made of PBMCs. These receptors originate from a man between 45 and 60 years old in good health and CMV-seropositive.

The gene calls are TRBV4-1 and TRBJ1-2; 7 bases map to TRBD1. From germline, CDR1 is MGHRA and CDR2 YSYEKL. V lost 0 bases to trimming and J lost 4 bases; unmatched junction nucleotides: 5. The CDR3 has 15 residues. CDR3 nucleotide sequence: TGCGCCAGCAGCCAAGATCCTCAGGGGGGCTATGGCTACACCTTC. Residues: CASSQDPQGGYGYTF.

The gene calls are TRBV9 and TRBJ2-1; 14 positions agree with TRBD2. V was pared by 1 base and J by 9 bases, with 6 bases of the junction left unmatched. The CDR3 runs to 16 residues. Germline CDR1 SGDLS, CDR2 YYNGEE. CDR3 DNA: TGTGCCAGCAGCGTACTGACTAGCGGGGGGGCCGGTGAGCAGTTCTTC. As protein: CASSVLTSGGAGEQFF.